Listed below are T cell receptor beta chains from one sample, sequenced in a study of beta chain features in type 1 diabetes. Data came from immunoSEQ multiplex PCR; TCRdb stores just in-frame clones and leaves some out. The sample carries about 190,000 clones, around 8% recorded once. The material sequenced was central memory CD4+ T cells from blood. These receptors all come from a woman aged 40 to 50 with type 1 diabetes. CDR3s include the opening cysteine and the closing phenylalanine or tryptophan. Each record gives: clone size, D gene, J gene, V gene, CDR3 DNA, CDR3 protein. A D gene is named only where the DNA matches it firmly. Clone size, where shown, is once, few, many, or a class for clones that have expanded.

few NA TRBJ1-1 TRBV29-1 TGCAGCGCGGGGACTTCGGGGGTACGCACTGAAGCTTTCTTT CSAGTSGVRTEAFF
NA NA TRBJ1-3 TRBV6-1 TGTGCCAGCAGTGTACTCGGGGAATTAGCTGGAAACACCATATATTTT CASSVLGELAGNTIYF
NA NA TRBJ2-6 TRBV5-4 TGTGCCAGCAGCTTGGATCCCGGGTCCTGGAGCTCTGGGGCCAACGTCCTGACTTTC CASSLDPGSWSSGANVLTF
NA NA TRBJ1-5 TRBV2 TGTGCCAGCAGTGAACTTGAGAGGCAGCCCCAGCATTTT CASSELERQPQHF
few NA TRBJ1-1 TRBV19 TGTGCCAGTACCCCTCGGGGGGGGAGCGGTGAAGCTTTCTTT CASTPRGGSGEAFF
NA TRBD1 TRBJ2-4 TRBV6-1 TGTGCCAGCAGTGAGCCGGACAGGGGCAAAAACATTCAGTACTTC CASSEPDRGKNIQYF
NA NA TRBJ2-4 TRBV19 TGTGCCAGTAGTATTTGGGACTTAGCCAAAAACATTCAGTACTTC CASSIWDLAKNIQYF
NA NA TRBJ2-1 TRBV7-8 TGTGCCAGCAGCTTAGTGGGTATGGGGGGATACAATGAGCAGTTCTTC CASSLVGMGGYNEQFF
few NA TRBJ2-5 TRBV2 TGTGCCAGACTAGAACAAGAGACCCAGTACTTC CARLEQETQYF
few NA TRBJ1-5 TRBV7-9 TGTGCCAGCAGCAACCCTCAGGGGAATGATGTTCAGCCCCAGCATTTT CASSNPQGNDVQPQHF
NA NA TRBJ1-1 TRBV30 TGTGCCTGGAGCCCGGACACTTGGAACACTGAAGCTTTCTTT CAWSPDTWNTEAFF
NA TRBD2 TRBJ2-5 TRBV15 TGTGCCACCAGCAGAGATAGGCGGGGGGAGACCCAGTACTTC CATSRDRRGETQYF
few NA TRBJ1-1 TRBV5-1 TGCGCCAGCAGCTTGTCGGGGTCCTTGGGGACTGAAGCTTTCTTT CASSLSGSLGTEAFF
many NA TRBJ2-3 TRBV30 TGTGCCTGGGCCCTGACGGGTATCACAGATACGCAGTATTTT CAWALTGITDTQYF
few TRBD1 TRBJ1-1 TRBV6-6 TGTGCCAGCAGAAGGGACAGCTACACTGAAGCTTTCTTT CASRRDSYTEAFF
few TRBD1 TRBJ2-3 TRBV11-3 TGTGCCAGCAGCCGTCGGACAGGGGGCACAGATACGCAGTATTTT CASSRRTGGTDTQYF
NA NA TRBJ1-1 TRBV7-3 TGTGCCAGCAGCGAAGACAGCAACACTGAAGCTTTCTTT CASSEDSNTEAFF
many NA TRBJ2-3 TRBV9 TGTGCCAGCAGCGCGTACACAGATACGCAGTATTTT CASSAYTDTQYF
NA NA TRBJ1-4 TRBV9 TGTGCCAGCAGCGCTGGGGCAGGGCGGACAGCTACTAATGAAAAACTGTTTTTT CASSAGAGRTATNEKLFF
NA TRBD1 TRBJ2-7 TRBV19 TGTGCCAGTACCCGGACAGGGGTCTCCAACGAGCAGTACTTC CASTRTGVSNEQYF
few NA TRBJ1-6 TRBV18 TGTGCCAGCTCACCAGCTTCCAGGGGAAATTCACCCCTCCACTTT CASSPASRGNSPLHF
NA NA TRBJ1-1 TRBV5-6 TGTGCCAGCAGCTTGGATCAGGACACTGAAGCTTTCTTT CASSLDQDTEAFF
few NA TRBJ2-2 TRBV9 TGTGCCAGCAGCGTAGTTCCAGGGGAATTCGCCGGGGAGCTGTTTTTT CASSVVPGEFAGELFF
NA NA TRBJ1-3 TRBV28 TGTGCCAGCAGTTTGCCTACAGGTTCTGGAAACACCATATATTTT CASSLPTGSGNTIYF
few TRBD1 TRBJ1-4 TRBV9 TGTGCCAGCAGCGCCTCGACAGGGGGAGGCGAAAAACTGTTTTTT CASSASTGGGEKLFF
few NA TRBJ2-1 TRBV20-1 TGCAGTGCTTCCCCAGGGGATGAGCAGTTCTTC CSASPGDEQFF
many NA TRBJ2-7 TRBV28 TGTGCCAGCACCAACACCTACGAGCAGTACTTC CASTNTYEQYF
few NA TRBJ2-7 TRBV27 TGTGCCAGCAGTTTCCGGACAGCCTACGAGCAGTACTTC CASSFRTAYEQYF
few NA TRBJ2-7 TRBV7-8 TGTGCCAGCAGCCCTCAAACAGGGCAAGGCTACGAGCAGTACTTC CASSPQTGQGYEQYF
few NA TRBJ1-1 TRBV29-1 TGCAGCGTTCGCGGTTGGGGCGGACGAGTAAACACTGAAGCTTTCTTT CSVRGWGGRVNTEAFF
NA NA TRBJ2-7 TRBV6-6 TGTGCCAGCAGCTCGGTCGGAGTTCCCGAGCAGTACTTC CASSSVGVPEQYF
few NA TRBJ2-7 TRBV6-1 TGTGCCAGCCAGAATCGAGAGCAGTACTTC CASQNREQYF
many TRBD1 TRBJ2-5 TRBV29-1 TGCAGCGTTGGACCCTACAGGGGTGGAGAGACCCAGTACTTC CSVGPYRGGETQYF
few NA TRBJ1-1 TRBV4-2 TGTGCCAGCAGCCAAGATGGGGGGGGTACTGAAGCTTTCTTT CASSQDGGGTEAFF
few NA TRBJ2-3 TRBV7-2 TGTGCCAGCAGCTTAGCCCACCGGGGAGATACGCAGTATTTT CASSLAHRGDTQYF
few NA TRBJ1-5 TRBV18 TGTGCCAGCTCAGAGGGTCGGAGCAATCAGCCCCAGCATTTT CASSEGRSNQPQHF
NA TRBD1 TRBJ2-1 TRBV19 TGTGCCAGTAGTCCACAGGGGAATCCCTACAATGAGCAGTTCTTC CASSPQGNPYNEQFF
few NA TRBJ2-1 TRBV5-1 TGCGCCAGCAGCTTAGCGGACCACAATGAGCAGTTCTTC CASSLADHNEQFF
many NA TRBJ1-4 TRBV7-9 TGTGCCAGCAGCTTCGGGGAGGCGGAAAAACTGTTTTTT CASSFGEAEKLFF
few NA TRBJ2-6 TRBV6-6 TGTGCCAGCAGGCAGGGGTTCGGGGCCAACGTCCTGACTTTC CASRQGFGANVLTF
NA NA TRBJ1-5 TRBV2 TGTGCCAGCAGTCCCACAGGGCAGAATCAGCCCCAGCATTTT CASSPTGQNQPQHF
few TRBD1 TRBJ2-1 TRBV10-3 TGTGCCATCAGAGCGGGACAGGGGGTTAACAATGAGCAGTTCTTC CAIRAGQGVNNEQFF
few NA TRBJ2-7 TRBV6-6 TGTGCCAGCAGGCTTACAGGGCCGGTGGAGCAGTACTTC CASRLTGPVEQYF
NA TRBD1 TRBJ2-5 TRBV19 TGTGCCAGTAGCTCCGGGACAGGGGTGGGCGAGACCCAGTACTTC CASSSGTGVGETQYF
few NA TRBJ1-5 TRBV30 TGTGCCTGGAGTAGGGGAAGGAGCAATCAGCCCCAGCATTTT CAWSRGRSNQPQHF
NA NA TRBJ2-3 TRBV30 TGTGCCTGGAGTTGGAGGGTGTCTAGCACAGATACGCAGTATTTT CAWSWRVSSTDTQYF
NA NA TRBJ2-5 TRBV7-9 TGTGCCAGCAGCTTAGTGGCAGTCCAAGAGACCCAGTACTTC CASSLVAVQETQYF
few NA TRBJ1-1 TRBV7-2 TGTGCCAGCAGCTTAGGCGGGACTCAATTCACTGAAGCTTTCTTT CASSLGGTQFTEAFF
few NA TRBJ2-7 TRBV7-2 TGTGCCAGCAGCTTAGCGCTTAGAGGCGGCGAGCAGTACTTC CASSLALRGGEQYF
NA NA TRBJ1-2 TRBV5-6 TGTGCCAGCAGCTCGATAAAAGGTGCTAAGGGGGACTATGGCTACACCTTC CASSSIKGAKGDYGYTF